These 21 T cell receptor beta chains came from one sample sequenced in a study of T cell repertoires in cytomegalovirus infection. TCRdb re-derived calls from the reads in MiXCR, one entry per CDR3 protein. The table lists roughly 500,000 distinct CDR3 sequences, approximately 17% of them singletons. Material for sequencing was CD8+ T cells from PBMCs. The receptors shown here come from a human donor in good health (CMV status not recorded). Some clones in this sample may be carry-over from other donors' samples.

This clonotype was seen ten or more times. The rearrangement joins TRBV12-3 or TRBV12-4 to TRBJ2-1; D perhaps matches TRBD2 (6 bases). Trimming took off 6 bases at V and 4 bases at J, with 16 bases between the two ends. The CDR3 extends over 15 amino acids. CDR3 nucleotide sequence: TGTGCCAGCAGCCCCGTCCTAGCGTATTACAATGAGCAGTTCTTC. Protein product: CASSPVLAYYNEQFF.

J is TRBJ1-4 and V is TRBV19; D uncertain. Germline assignment: CDR1 LNHDA and CDR2 SQIVND (reference sequence). The CDR3 length is 10 residues. Trimming removed 8 bases at V and 14 bases at J, with 12 bases between. The DNA of the CDR3 is TGTGCCAGTCGGAGTGACTCCCTGTTTTTT. It codes for CASRSDSLFF.

This clonotype was seen more than once but under ten times. The chain is built from TRBV6-5 and TRBJ2-7; TRBD2 might be the D (5 bases). CDR3 length: 14 residues. V was trimmed by 2 bases and J by 2 bases, leaving 10 bases between them. In germline, CDR1 is MNHEY, CDR2 SVGAGI. CDR3 loop: CASSYGRVPYEQYF. Here the CDR3 DNA reads TGTGCCAGCAGTTACGGGCGGGTCCCCTACGAGCAGTACTTC.

The chain joins TRBV6-2 or TRBV6-3 to TRBJ2-1, with TRBD1 identical over 7 bases. Germline V gene data show CDR1 as MNHEY and CDR2 as SVGEGT. This CDR3 region has 17 residues. Trimming at V came to 2 bases and at J to 2 bases, leaving 9 bases not matched to a gene. The CDR3: CASSYLKTGQTYNEQFF. The CDR3 nucleotides read TGTGCCAGCAGTTACCTCAAGACAGGGCAAACCTACAATGAGCAGTTCTTC.

This clonotype came up many times. V gene TRBV4-1 combines with J gene TRBJ2-1; D gene unclear. This CDR3 is 12 amino acids long. Per the germline V gene, CDR1 is MGHRA and CDR2 is YSYEKL. The V end lost 1 base, the J end lost 8 bases, and 6 bases lay between the germline ends. CDR3 DNA sequence: TGCGCCAGCAGCCAAGCTGGGGATGAGCAGTTCTTC. It codes for CASSQAGDEQFF.

This clonotype was observed at least ten times. This chain links TRBV29-1 with TRBJ2-1; 9 bases align to TRBD1. With V trimmed by 3 bases and J by 8 bases, 8 bases remained unmatched. Germline V CDR1 and CDR2: SQVTM, ANQGSEA. This CDR3 comprises 14 residues. The CDR3 nucleotides read TGCAGCGTTGATGCCGGGACAGGGCGTTATGAGCAGTTCTTC. It specifies CSVDAGTGRYEQFF.

The chain uses TRBV5-4 and TRBJ2-3; D call uncertain. Germline V gives CDR1 SGHNT, CDR2 YYREEE (reference sequence). Trimming removed 0 bases at V and 2 bases at J, with 7 bases between. The CDR3 is made up of 14 amino acids. CDR3 DNA sequence: TGTGCCAGCAGCTTGGGTGAGAACACAGATACGCAGTATTTT. This translates into CASSLGENTDTQYF.

This clonotype has just a few counts. This chain uses TRBV7-3 with TRBJ2-1, with 11 bases that match TRBD1. This CDR3 region has 15 residues. Germline values: CDR1 SGHTA, CDR2 FQGTGA. V lost 5 bases to trimming and J lost 5 bases; unmatched junction nucleotides: 5. CDR3 sequence (DNA): TGTGCCAGCAGCCTAGGGGACAGGGGGGACAATGAGCAGTTCTTC. Translation gives CASSLGDRGDNEQFF.

This clonotype was recorded many times. The CDR3 region has the DNA TGTGCCAGCAGTTACCTTTCCCCACTAGCGGGGCAAGAGACCCAGTACTTC. As protein: CASSYLSPLAGQETQYF. This chain links TRBV6-5 with TRBJ2-5; the match to TRBD2 covers 10 bases. Per the germline V gene, CDR1 is MNHEY and CDR2 is SVGAGI. V lost 2 bases and J lost 2; bases outside the gene matches: 8. CDR3 length: 17 residues.

In its sample, this clonotype was seen a few times. V is TRBV14 and J is TRBJ2-7, with D unclear. CDR3 size: 14 residues. The V gene lost 0 bases and the J gene lost 0 bases, with 6 bases spanning the gap. CDR1 is SGHDN, CDR2 FVKESK, per germline. This chain's CDR3 is CASSQDFSSYEQYF. Here the CDR3 DNA reads TGTGCCAGCAGCCAAGATTTCAGCTCCTACGAGCAGTACTTC.

The chain carries TRBV27 and TRBJ1-5; 7 bases align to TRBD1. Unmatched junction bases numbered 7, after V lost 5 bases and J lost 3 bases. The CDR3 extends over 15 amino acids. The germline gives CDR1 MNHEY, CDR2 SMNVEV (reference sequence). The CDR3 DNA reads TGTGCCAGCAGTCCTGACAGGGCCCACAATCAGCCCCAGCATTTT. This translates into CASSPDRAHNQPQHF.

This clonotype was picked up many times. This chain uses TRBV29-1 with TRBJ2-1; perhaps TRBD2 as D (6 bases). Trimming took 5 bases from V and 0 from J, leaving 11 bases between them. This CDR3 has 14 residues. Germline V lookup: CDR1 SQVTM, CDR2 ANQGSEA. The CDR3 loop is CSVYDGSSYNEQFF. In nucleotides, the CDR3 is TGCAGCGTTTATGACGGGAGCTCCTACAATGAGCAGTTCTTC.

Many counts were recorded for this clonotype. This sequence joins TRBV6-1 and TRBJ1-1, with TRBD1 matching over 8 bases. The CDR3 runs 16 residues. The germline gives CDR1 MNHNS, CDR2 SASEGT. V lost 0 bases, J lost 5 bases, and 8 bases stayed unmatched. The CDR3 DNA reads TGTGCCAGCAGTGAAGCCGGGCACAGGGGGGGGACTGAAGCTTTCTTT. It is translated as CASSEAGHRGGTEAFF.

This clonotype was observed many times. The CDR3 protein is CASSLTNYRPEQYF. CDR3 sequence (DNA): TGTGCCAGCAGCTTGACCAACTACAGGCCAGAGCAGTACTTC. This chain uses TRBV7-6 with TRBJ2-7, with D perhaps matching TRBD1 (5 bases). V gave up 3 bases and J gave up 7 bases, with 16 bases separating them. The CDR3 consists of 14 residues. Germline V gene data show CDR1 as SGHVS and CDR2 as FNYEAQ.

Comments on this clonotype: One base away lies a much larger clone, so this may be a sequencing read error. The rearrangement joins TRBV19 to TRBJ1-1, with D possibly being TRBD1 (6 bases). Per the germline V gene, CDR1 is LNHDA and CDR2 is SQIVND (reference sequence). The CDR3 consists of 15 residues. V dropped 6 bases and J dropped 0 bases, with 14 bases sitting between them. The CDR3 here is CASSRNRDVNTEAFF. CDR3 coding DNA: TGTGCCAGTAGCCGTAACAGGGACGTGAACACTGAAGCTTTCTTT.

Note on this clonotype: No conserved phenylalanine or tryptophan is present at the end of the CDR3, so a read error is the likely explanation. The V gene is TRBV30, the J gene TRBJ2-1; the D gene could be TRBD1 or TRBD2 (5 bases each). The CDR3 has 12 residues. Between the trimmed V and J ends, which lost 1 base and 8 bases, there was a span of 9 bases. The V gene's germline CDR1 is GTSNPN and CDR2 SVGIG (reference sequence). The CDR3 DNA reads TGTGCCTGGAGTGGAGGGGCGGATGAGCAGTTCTTA. This codes for CAWSGGADEQFL.

This clonotype was counted a few times. V is TRBV5-1 and J is TRBJ2-7, with TRBD2 matching over 10 bases. CDR1 is SGHRS, CDR2 YFSETQ, per germline. The J segment lost 5 bases and the V segment lost 2 bases, leaving 7 bases of the junction unmatched. This CDR3 region has 15 residues. CDR3 region: CASSLAVTSGNEQYF. In DNA form, the CDR3 reads TGCGCCAGCAGCTTAGCAGTCACTAGCGGGAACGAGCAGTACTTC. The whole variable domain, filled in from reference TRBV5-1 and TRBJ2-7, reads KAGVTQTPRYLIKTRGQQVTLSCSPISGHRSVSWYQQTPGQGLQFLFEYFSETQRNKGNFPGRFSGRQFSNSRSEMNVSTLELGDSALYLCASSLAVTSGNEQYFGPGTRLTVT.

This clonotype was seen more than once but under ten times. The chain joins TRBV5-4 to TRBJ1-3; D perhaps matches TRBD1 (6 bases). The CDR3 covers 14 residues. Trimming stripped 2 bases from V and 6 bases from J, with 12 bases between. In germline, CDR1 is SGHNT, CDR2 YYREEE (reference sequence). CDR3 loop: CASSFQGYENTIYF. The CDR3, as DNA: TGTGCCAGCAGCTTTCAGGGGTACGAAAACACCATATATTTT. The full variable domain, its missing parts supplied by reference TRBV5-4 and TRBJ1-3, is ETGVTQSPTHLIKTRGQQVTLRCSSQSGHNTVSWYQQALGQGPQFIFQYYREEENGRGNFPPRFSGLQFPNYSSELNVNALELDDSALYLCASSFQGYENTIYFGEGSWLTVV.

The rearrangement uses TRBV11-2 and TRBJ2-5, with 8 positions matching TRBD2. Germline-derived CDR1 and CDR2 are SGHAT and FQNNGV. CDR3 size: 15 residues. With V trimmed by 4 bases and J by 4 bases, 8 bases remained unmatched. The CDR3 reads CASSSPGGGGETQYF. The DNA of the CDR3 is TGTGCCAGCAGCTCTCCCGGGGGGGGGGGAGAGACCCAGTACTTC.

In its sample, this clonotype was seen many times. The genes are TRBV7-6 and TRBJ1-2; TRBD1 matches 7 bases. This CDR3 is 15 amino acids long. J lost 4 bases, V lost 5 bases, and 10 bases had no gene match. Germline loops: CDR1 SGHVS, CDR2 FNYEAQ. This CDR3 is CASSPEGTEGYGYTF. In nucleotides, the CDR3 is TGTGCCAGCAGCCCGGAGGGGACAGAGGGCTATGGCTACACCTTC.

This clonotype showed up just a few times. The DNA of the CDR3 is TGTGCCAGCAGTAGGATCACCGGGACGGGAAGCAATCAGCCCCAGCATTTT. Translation gives CASSRITGTGSNQPQHF. The chain employs TRBV2 and TRBJ1-5; maybe TRBD1 (5 bases). The CDR3 sequence is 17 residues long. In germline, CDR1 is SNHLY, CDR2 FYNNEI. V dropped 5 bases and J dropped 1 base, with 18 bases sitting between them.